One and the same sample provided the 7 T cell receptor beta chains below, sequenced in a study of identical twins. MiXCR, run by TCRdb on the 5' RACE reads, gives a single entry per CDR3 protein. The table records some 1,700,000 distinct CDR3 sequences, around 29% of them present only once. The sequencing sample was made of cord blood. Every receptor here comes from a newborn girl in good health.

The CDR3 nucleotides read TGCAGCGTCGAGACTAGCTTCTGGGCAGATACGCAGTATTTT. Translating gives CSVETSFWADTQYF. The chain has TRBV29-1 and TRBJ2-3; 7 nucleotides agree with TRBD2. V dropped 6 bases and J dropped 4; count of bases not matched to a gene: 10. The CDR3 spans 14 residues. Per germline, CDR1 SQVTM and CDR2 ANQGSEA.

This clonotype was counted only a few times. V is TRBV20-1 and J is TRBJ2-4, with 9 bases that match TRBD2. The closer fit of TRBJ2-5 to the DNA end suggests the J call may be wrong. Germline loops: CDR1 DFQATT, CDR2 SNEGSKA (reference sequence). CDR3 size: 14 residues. The chain's CDR3 is CSASTSGFGETQYF. The CDR3 DNA follows: TGCAGTGCTAGCACTAGCGGGTTCGGAGAGACCCAGTACTTC.

This clonotype was found a few times. V is TRBV21-1 and J is TRBJ2-3; no DNA check was done on the table's D call, TRBD1. TRBV21-1 is labeled a pseudogene. This CDR3 spans 15 amino acids. The CDR3 nucleotides are TGTGCCAGCGAGGGGACAGGGGGCCGCACAGATACGCAGTATTTT. Its translation is CASEGTGGRTDTQYF.

This clonotype was counted a few times. The rearrangement uses TRBV12-3 or TRBV12-4 and TRBJ2-3; D gene unclear. The CDR3 spans 15 residues. V lost 3 bases and J lost 2, with 12 bases in between. CDR3 amino acids: CASSFERVFTDTQYF. The CDR3 nucleotides are TGTGCCAGCAGTTTCGAGAGAGTCTTCACAGATACGCAGTATTTT.

The chain joins TRBV7-2 to TRBJ2-5; D unresolved. The J call may not be correct, given that the DNA end is closer to TRBJ2-7. CDR1 and CDR2 (germline): SGHTA, FQGNSA. The CDR3 spans 14 residues. The CDR3: CASSLRTLAYEQYF. The CDR3 DNA reads as TGTGCCAGCAGCTTAAGGACCCTAGCCTACGAGCAGTACTTC.

The chain recombines TRBV6-2 or TRBV6-3 with TRBJ1-5; 8 bases fit TRBD1. CDR3 length: 15 residues. The J segment lost 9 bases and the V segment lost 6 bases, leaving 13 bases of the junction unmatched. Germline loops: CDR1 MNHEY, CDR2 SVGEGT. In nucleotides, the CDR3 is TGTGCCAGCAGCCCTGGACAGGGAAGGGTTACGCCCCAGCATTTT. It codes for CASSPGQGRVTPQHF.

About this clonotype itself: A junction boundary mismatches the germline segment, possibly from a read error. This chain uses TRBV4-1 with TRBJ2-1, with 8 bases lining up with TRBD1. The germline V gene encodes CDR1 MGHRA and CDR2 YSYEKL. The CDR3 contains 15 residues. The CDR3 bases are TGCGCCAGCAGCCGAGGACAGGGCCCGTACAATGAGCGGTTCTTC. Protein sequence: CASSRGQGPYNERFF.